Sequencing of this TCR beta chain was carried out in a study of shared clonotypes between healthy human individuals. In the study overall: Each donor's CD8 memory used one plate, CD8 naive two, each CD4 subset three.

This clone was observed once. Antigen: not known. Authors' data handling: For the immunoSEQ data, sequences were junction-only without quality scores, so filtering differed. Libraries were prepared by immunoSEQ multiplex PCR; TCRdb keeps only in-frame clonotypes and omits some of them. The V and J calls and clone size come from that table; D and trimming were worked out from the DNA. The table lists 550,000 to 800,000 clones, around 90% of them singletons. Study-wide results and limits: Generation probability values for non-shared clonotypes were lower than those for clonotypes shared by all four donors.

The CDR3 consists of 11 residues. CDR1 is SNHLY and CDR2 is FYNNEI in the germline V gene. V lost 8 bases and J 6 bases, leaving 9 bases between the germline ends. The clonotype comes from a man aged 18 to 29 in good health. Some clones in this sample may be carry-over from other donors' samples. The source material was memory CD8+ T cells from PBMCs. Specified subset: CD45RO+ cells pooled with CCR7-negative TemRA cells. The gene calls are TRBV2 and TRBJ2-3; D gene ambiguous. The CDR3 here is CASLSPDTQYF. The CDR3 coding sequence is TGTGCCAGCTTGTCACCTGATACGCAGTATTTT.